The clone carrying this T cell receptor (beta chain) was counted between two and nine times. This CDR3 is built from 16 residues. Germline CDR1 reads KGHSY; CDR2 reads FQNENV. Sample-barcoded 5' priming and a J-beta primer mix drove a second PCR of roughly 6 to 12 cycles. One entry per CDR3 protein results from TCRdb running MiXCR on the 5' RACE reads. The table lists about 1,800,000 distinct CDR3 sequences, 25% to 30% of them singletons. This specimen belongs to a study of blood T cells in healthy people across ages. The overall study: The template switching approach captured approximately one barcoded beta molecule for every two T cells.

Donors were healthy Caucasian individuals from Russia aged about 6 to 100. The specimen was blood. The genes are TRBV16 and TRBJ2-5; 9 bases fit TRBD1. The end of the DNA is better explained by TRBJ2-7, so the J call may be wrong. This clonotype was obtained from a young woman in good health. The CDR3, as DNA: TGTGCCAGCAACACTGGGGGACAGGGCTTTCTAGACGAGCAGTACTTC. Amino acid sequence: CASNTGGQGFLDEQYF.